Shown below are 8 T cell receptor beta chains from a single sample sequenced in a study of blood T cell repertoires in COVID-19. Assay: immunoSEQ multiplex PCR; the TCRdb copy retains only in-frame clones and omits some. This table holds some 48,000 clones, around 90% found once. Sequencing used peripheral blood. These receptors all come from a man aged 70-80 years with active COVID-19.

The chain employs TRBV28 and TRBJ1-2; unclear D gene. The CDR3 extends over 15 amino acids. V was cut by 5 bases and J by 2 bases, with 15 bases left in between. Germline V gene data show CDR1 as MDHEN and CDR2 as SYDVKM. CDR3: CASSPRSVLNYGYTF. CDR3 nucleotides: TGTGCCAGCAGTCCCCGCTCCGTCCTAAACTATGGCTACACCTTC.

This chain connects TRBV6-6 to TRBJ2-2; TRBD1 matches at 11 bases. The germline CDR1 and CDR2 sequences are MNHNY and SVGAGI (reference sequence). V shed 5 bases, J shed 7 bases, and the junction held 9 bases outside the gene matches. CDR3 length: 16 amino acids. As DNA, the CDR3 is TGTGCCAGCAGTCCTCCCGGGACAGGGGGGATCGGGGAGCTGTTTTTT. Its translation is CASSPPGTGGIGELFF.

CDR3 sequence: CASSRLLGNEQYF. The CDR3 coding sequence is TGTGCCAGCAGCCGACTCCTTGGAAACGAGCAGTACTTC. This sequence joins TRBV7-2 and TRBJ2-7; D remains unclear. V was trimmed by 5 bases and J by 5 bases, leaving 13 bases between them. CDR1 SGHTA and CDR2 FQGNSA come from the germline V gene. The CDR3 runs 13 residues.

The chain combines TRBV28 with TRBJ2-7; 9 positions match TRBD1. The CDR3 is 15 amino acids. The J segment lost 1 base and the V segment lost 5 bases, leaving 6 bases of the junction unmatched. Germline V gene data show CDR1 as MDHEN and CDR2 as SYDVKM. Here the CDR3 reads CASSNPGQGSYEQYF. The CDR3 DNA follows: TGTGCCAGCAGTAACCCCGGACAGGGGTCCTACGAGCAGTACTTC.

The CDR3 spells CASSLDRGVTEAFF. CDR3 DNA sequence: TGTGCCAGCAGTCTCGACAGGGGAGTCACCGAAGCTTTCTTT. The chain has TRBV25-1 and TRBJ1-1; 8 nucleotides match TRBD1. The CDR3 contains 14 residues. The V segment lost 5 bases and the J segment 8 bases; nucleotides outside the gene matches: 10. Germline V gives CDR1 MGHDK, CDR2 SYGVNS.

The chain employs TRBV9 and TRBJ2-7; 7 bases fit TRBD1. Germline trimming cut 2 bases from V and 5 bases from J; bases unmatched to any gene: 7. The CDR3 sequence is 14 residues long. Germline CDR1 is SGDLS and CDR2 is YYNGEE. The CDR3 sequence: CASSVGDRAHEQYF. In nucleotides, the CDR3 is TGTGCCAGCAGCGTGGGCGACAGGGCCCACGAGCAGTACTTC. Variable domain in full (rest from reference TRBV9 and TRBJ2-7): DSGVTQTPKHLITATGQRVTLRCSPRSGDLSVYWYQQSLDQGLQFLIQYYNGEERAKGNILERFSAQQFPDLHSELNLSSLELGDSALYFCASSVGDRAHEQYFGPGTRLTVT.

This chain uses TRBV11-2 with TRBJ2-5; 8 bases match TRBD2. CDR1 is SGHAT and CDR2 is FQNNGV in the germline V gene. The CDR3 contains 18 residues. V was clipped by 1 base and J by 3 bases; unmatched bases: 13. CDR3 DNA sequence: TGTGCCAGCAGCTTAGGTGCCTCCTTAGGGCGGGGGGAAGAGACCCAGTACTTC. Residues: CASSLGASLGRGEETQYF.

A note on this clone: A read error may produce the germline difference seen at one junction end. The genes are TRBV7-3 and TRBJ2-3; TRBD2 matches 10 bases. The germline V gene encodes CDR1 SGHTA and CDR2 FQGTGA. The CDR3 length is 12 residues. CDR3 sequence (DNA): TGTGCCAGCAGGGGATCCGGGACTAGCGTTCATTTT. Protein product: CASRGSGTSVHF.